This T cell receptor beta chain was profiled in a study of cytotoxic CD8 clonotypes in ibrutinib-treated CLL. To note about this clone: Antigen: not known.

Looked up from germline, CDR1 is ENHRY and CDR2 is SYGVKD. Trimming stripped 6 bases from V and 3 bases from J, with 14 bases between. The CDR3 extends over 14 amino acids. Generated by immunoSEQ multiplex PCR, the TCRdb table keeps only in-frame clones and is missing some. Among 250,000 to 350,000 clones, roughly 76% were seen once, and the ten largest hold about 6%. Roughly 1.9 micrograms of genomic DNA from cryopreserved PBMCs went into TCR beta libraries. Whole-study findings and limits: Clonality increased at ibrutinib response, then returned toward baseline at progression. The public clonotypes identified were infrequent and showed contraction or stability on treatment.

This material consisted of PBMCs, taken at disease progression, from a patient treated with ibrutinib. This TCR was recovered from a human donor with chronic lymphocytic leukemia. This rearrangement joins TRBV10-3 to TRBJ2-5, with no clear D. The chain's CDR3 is CAISPDRGKETQYF. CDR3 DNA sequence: TGTGCCATCAGCCCCGACCGAGGAAAAGAGACCCAGTACTTC.